This T cell receptor beta chain was identified during a study of T cells in Graves' hyperthyroidism and ophthalmopathy. Background on the study: Prior to any treatment, at the point of initial diagnosis, peripheral blood was collected.

Germline values: CDR1 SGHTA, CDR2 FQGTGA. V lost 3 bases to trimming and J lost 0 bases; unmatched junction nucleotides: 7. The CDR3 covers 17 residues. This clonotype showed up many times. A patient was excluded if there was uncontrolled infection, other autoimmune disease, pregnancy or lactation. What was amplified from RNA transcripts were TCR beta CDR3 regions. First-round RT-PCR targeting the TCR CDR3 was performed with the HTBI primer set. A single record per CDR3 protein comes from TCRdb applying MiXCR to the multiplex PCR reads. The sample shows about 420,000 distinct CDR3 sequences, roughly 13% of them seen only once.

The rearrangement links TRBV7-3 to TRBJ2-2; 7 bases line up with TRBD1. Sequencing used blood. The source of this sequence is a woman between 18 and 30 years old with Graves' hyperthyroidism. The CDR3 DNA reads as TGTGCCAGCAGCTTGGGGGCGACAGGGACGAACACCGGGGAGCTGTTTTTT. Its protein is CASSLGATGTNTGELFF.